This T cell receptor (beta chain) was sequenced for a study of OX40 agonist ivuxolimab in advanced cancers. Sequencing was performed with immunoSEQ multiplex PCR; in TCRdb, only in-frame clones are kept and a portion is missing. Seen here are fewer than 85,000 clones, approximately 86% observed once, and the top ten hold under 2.5%. The CDR3 consists of 17 residues. The germline V gene encodes CDR1 LNHDA and CDR2 SQIVND (reference sequence). With 7 bases clipped from V and 6 bases from J, the junction kept 10 bases outside the gene matches. This clone was seen just once. The chain joins TRBV19 to TRBJ2-1, with 15 bases fitting TRBD2. Source: CD4+ or CD8+ T cells sorted from blood, taken in a trial of the OX40 agonist ivuxolimab. The receptor was derived from an adult with an advanced solid tumor such as melanoma, head and neck, liver or kidney cancer. CDR3 nucleotide sequence: TGTGCCAGTACCATCCGGACTAGCGGGAGGGAGGGCAATGAGCAGTTCTTC. It translates to CASTIRTSGREGNEQFF.